Below, 17 T cell receptor beta chains from the same sample are listed, as sequenced in a study of radiotherapy plus CTLA-4 blockade in lung cancer. Data came from immunoSEQ multiplex PCR; TCRdb stores just in-frame clones and leaves some out. The sample carries under 50,000 clones, roughly 79% recorded once. The sequences come from peripheral blood, collected from a patient treated with radiotherapy plus ipilimumab. Source of these receptors: a human donor with non-small cell lung cancer that progressed on radiotherapy plus ipilimumab.

The chain is built from TRBV2 and TRBJ1-5, with TRBD1 matching 10 bases. J gave up 3 bases and V 11 bases, and 4 bases lay outside the gene matches. From germline, CDR1 is SNHLY and CDR2 FYNNEI. The CDR3 length is 13 residues. DNA for the CDR3: TGTGCCGGACAGGGGGAGGCCAATCAGCCCCAGCATTTT. This gives the protein CAGQGEANQPQHF. Together with reference TRBV2 and TRBJ1-5, the CDR3 gives the full variable domain: EPEVTQTPSHQVTQMGQEVILRCVPISNHLYFYWYRQILGQKVEFLVSFYNNEISEKSEIFDDQFSVERPDGSNFTLKIRSTKLEDSAMYFCAGQGEANQPQHFGDGTRLSIL.

This sequence joins TRBV5-4 and TRBJ1-3; TRBD1 aligns across 12 bases. Germline assignment: CDR1 SGHNT and CDR2 YYREEE (reference sequence). The CDR3 is 17 residues long. V shed 3 bases, J shed 4 bases, and the junction held 8 bases outside the gene matches. CDR3 DNA: TGTGCCAGCAGCTGGGGGACAGGGGGCGCGCTCGGAAACACCATATATTTT. This codes for CASSWGTGGALGNTIYF.

V is TRBV6-1 and J is TRBJ1-1; D unclear. CDR3 length: 13 residues. Germline V gives CDR1 MNHNS, CDR2 SASEGT. Trimming left V 6 bases short and J 4 bases short, with 12 bases between. DNA of the CDR3: TGTGCCAGCAGCGAGAATCGGGTCACTGAAGCTTTCTTT. Protein sequence: CASSENRVTEAFF.

In DNA, the CDR3 is TGTGCCAGCAGCTTAGCACGAGGAGACTACGAGCAGTACTTC. Translation gives CASSLARGDYEQYF. The gene calls are TRBV7-8 and TRBJ2-7; D is ambiguous. With 0 bases removed from V and 3 bases from J, the gap between germline ends came to 9 bases. Per germline, CDR1 SGHVS and CDR2 FQNEAQ. The CDR3 spans 14 residues.

The chain combines TRBV7-2 with TRBJ2-1, with 12 bases that match TRBD2. With V trimmed by 1 base and J by 8 bases, 6 bases remained unmatched. CDR3 length equals 16 residues. Germline V lookup: CDR1 SGHTA, CDR2 FQGNSA. The DNA of the CDR3 is TGTGCCAGCAGCTTAGGGACTAGCGGGGTTGGCTATGAGCAGTTCTTC. It specifies CASSLGTSGVGYEQFF.

V and J are TRBV4-2 and TRBJ2-5; TRBD2 aligns across 12 bases. J lost 5 bases, V lost 5 bases, and 12 bases had no gene match. From germline, CDR1 is LGHNA and CDR2 YNFKEQ. The CDR3 extends over 17 amino acids. CDR3: CASSYTSGGLGGETQYF. In DNA, the CDR3 is TGTGCCAGCAGCTACACTAGCGGGGGGCTCGGAGGGGAGACCCAGTACTTC.

The genes are TRBV6-5 and TRBJ1-1, with D maybe TRBD1 (5 bases). The CDR3 is made up of 13 amino acids. V was shortened by 6 bases and J by 1 base, with 9 bases between the two germline ends. CDR1 MNHEY and CDR2 SVGAGI come from the germline V gene. The CDR3 region is CASRRGRNTEAFF. In nucleotides, the CDR3 is TGTGCCAGCAGAAGGGGCAGGAACACTGAAGCTTTCTTT.

This sequence joins TRBV29-1 and TRBJ2-1; the D gene is possibly TRBD2 (5 bases). Germline-derived CDR1 and CDR2 are SQVTM and ANQGSEA. The CDR3 covers 13 residues. The ends were cut back, 6 bases at V and 0 bases at J, with 9 bases in the middle. The CDR3 protein is CSVRASSYNEQFF. The CDR3 region has the DNA TGCAGCGTGCGGGCTAGCTCCTACAATGAGCAGTTCTTC.

This chain uses TRBV25-1 with TRBJ2-7, with 12 bases lining up with TRBD1. This CDR3 has 14 residues. V trimming: 7 bases; J trimming: 4 bases; junction bases outside the gene matches: 5. Germline CDR1 is MGHDK and CDR2 is SYGVNS. CDR3: CASTPGQGAYEQYF. The CDR3 DNA is TGTGCCAGCACGCCGGGACAGGGGGCATACGAGCAGTACTTC.

The chain recombines TRBV11-2 with TRBJ2-5, with D possibly TRBD2 on 7 matching bases. Deletions cut 7 bases from V and 5 bases from J, with 17 bases between. CDR3 size: 14 residues. Looked up from germline, CDR1 is SGHAT and CDR2 is FQNNGV. The CDR3 spells CASTEWGGRETQYF. CDR3 in DNA: TGTGCCAGCACCGAGTGGGGGGGCCGGGAGACCCAGTACTTC.

V is TRBV6-5 and J is TRBJ1-1; 9 bases match TRBD1. CDR3 length: 13 residues. Germline trimming cut 7 bases from V and 4 bases from J; bases unmatched to any gene: 4. Germline loops: CDR1 MNHEY, CDR2 SVGAGI. The CDR3 is CASNLGQGTEAFF. CDR3 coding DNA: TGTGCCAGCAACCTGGGACAGGGCACTGAAGCTTTCTTT.

This sequence joins TRBV11-2 and TRBJ1-1; D is possibly TRBD1 (5 bases). With 0 bases removed from V and 0 bases from J, the gap between germline ends came to 8 bases. CDR3 length: 15 amino acids. The germline V gene has CDR1 SGHAT and CDR2 FQNNGV. The DNA for the CDR3 is TGTGCCAGCAGCTTAGACTCGACAGTGAACACTGAAGCTTTCTTT. Its translation: CASSLDSTVNTEAFF.

J is TRBJ2-1 and V is TRBV18; TRBD2 is a possible D gene (5 bases). This CDR3 has 13 amino acids. Trimming stripped 0 bases from V and 8 bases from J, with 8 bases between. Germline V lookup: CDR1 KGHSH, CDR2 LQKENI. The CDR3 is CASSPPMGDEQFF. The CDR3 DNA sequence: TGTGCCAGCTCACCACCGATGGGAGATGAGCAGTTCTTC. The entire variable domain, with the rest obtained from reference TRBV18 and TRBJ2-1, is as follows: NAGVMQNPRHLVRRRGQEARLRCSPMKGHSHVYWYRQLPEEGLKFMVYLQKENIIDESGMPKERFSAEFPKEGPSILRIQQVVRGDSAAYFCASSPPMGDEQFFGPGTRLTVL.

This clone was observed a few times. V usage is TRBV6-5 and J usage is TRBJ2-7; D is possibly TRBD1 (5 bases). In germline, CDR1 is MNHEY, CDR2 SVGAGI. Trimming pared 2 bases from V and 3 bases from J, leaving 8 bases between. The CDR3 has 13 amino acids. CDR3 sequence (DNA): TGTGCCAGCAGTTACCAGGGATACTACGAGCAGTACTTC. Encoded protein: CASSYQGYYEQYF.

This chain uses TRBV7-8 with TRBJ1-1, with a weak D call TRBD1 (6 bases). Trimming pared 5 bases from V and 11 bases from J, leaving 21 bases between. The germline V gene has CDR1 SGHVS and CDR2 FQNEAQ. The CDR3 is 14 amino acids. The CDR3 DNA is TGTGCCAGCAGCACTCGACAGGAGCCTAGTCGGGCTTTCTTT. Translating gives CASSTRQEPSRAFF.

This clone was counted a single time. The rearrangement links TRBV29-1 to TRBJ2-3, with 14 bases aligning to TRBD2. The J segment lost 0 bases and the V segment lost 7 bases, leaving 9 bases of the junction unmatched. Germline V CDR1 and CDR2: SQVTM, ANQGSEA. The CDR3 extends over 17 amino acids. This CDR3 reads CSARGGLAGGSTDTQYF. In DNA form, the CDR3 reads TGCAGCGCCCGGGGTGGACTAGCGGGGGGTAGCACAGATACGCAGTATTTT.

The sample holds a few counts of this clone. This rearrangement joins TRBV27 to TRBJ1-2, with 8 bases that match TRBD1. Per germline, CDR1 MNHEY and CDR2 SMNVEV (reference sequence). Trimming at V came to 6 bases and at J to 0 bases, leaving 9 bases not matched to a gene. This CDR3 comprises 16 residues. The CDR3 is CASSQGAGRANYGYTF. CDR3 nucleotide sequence: TGTGCCAGCAGCCAGGGGGCTGGAAGAGCTAACTATGGCTACACCTTC.